This T cell receptor (beta chain) was found in a study of graft-versus-host responses after intestinal transplantation (dated by TCRdb to the early 2020s). About the investigation overall: The transplants that recipients got were multivisceral, liver-intestinal, or isolated intestinal. All recipients received anti-thymocyte globulin induction followed by maintenance tacrolimus and steroids for approximately 3 years. After intestinal transplantation, graft-versus-host and host-versus-graft alloreactive T cell clones in the graft, circulation and bone marrow were tracked using bulk TCR-beta CDR3 sequencing. Alloreactive clones were identified by sequencing pre-transplant mixed lymphocyte reaction products and comparing these products with unstimulated pre-transplant donor and recipient T cells. A cohort of fewer than 25 intestinal transplant recipients, including one retransplant, was enrolled, and a few patients lacking pretransplant specimens were excluded. Donor T cell macrochimerism was defined as a peak of at least 4% donor T cells among recipient peripheral blood mononuclear cells. Instead of going to the commercial service, samples from a few later patients were sequenced in-house on an Illumina MiSeq and processed with MiXCR. Results the study describes overall, beyond this receptor: Early after transplant, peak levels of circulating GvH clones were associated with declines in HvG clones. GvH clones were found in recipient bone marrow, and some of the GvH clones appeared earlier in ileal mucosa or blood, which is consistent with an intestinal mucosal origin. Patients with donor T cell macrochimerism had high GvH to HvG T cell clonal ratios in their allografts. The relatively low number and heterogeneity of intestinal transplant patients limited the conclusions.

The CDR1 and CDR2 encoded by the germline V gene are SGHTA and FQGTGA. Relative to germline, V is missing 2 bases and J is missing 6 bases, with 6 bases of the junction outside any gene match. CDR3 length: 15 amino acids, cysteine to phenylalanine. Just the 45-base CDR3 DNA is kept, in frame starting at base 1. The library was generated by the immunoSEQ multiplex PCR assay. For most patients, genomic DNA was isolated with the Qiagen DNeasy Blood and Tissue Kit and sent frozen to Adaptive Biotechnologies for TCR sequencing. For most patients, high-throughput TCR-beta CDR3 sequencing of genomic DNA was performed by Adaptive Biotechnologies. The authors processed their data as follows. Adaptive's ImmunoSEQ software was the source of the TCR sequencing data for 18 patients, while a few other patients were processed with MiXCR and VDJtools. To correct CD4 versus CD8 sorting errors, sequences present in both subsets at a frequency ratio below 5:1 were removed. CDR3 nucleotide sequences shared between donor and recipient were removed because the origin of such sequences could not be assigned. To be classed as alloreactive, a clone needed at least 2-fold expansion over unstimulated cells and a minimum CFSE-low frequency of 0.002% (template counts) or 0.001% (read counts). Clones were considered mappable if detected in sequenced pre-transplant spleen, lymph node, or MLR CFSE-low populations of the donor or recipient. Cumulative frequency of alloreactive clones was calculated as a percentage of all sequences weighted by copy number. TCRdb took this table from immuneACCESS and kept in-frame rearrangements with V and J called. Such tables lack part of the clones; where checked against another copy, unresolved V genes explain under half of the gap, and the rest is unexplained. The V and J calls and clone size come from that table; D and trimming were worked out from the DNA. For this sample the table gives 40,000 to 55,000 clones, of which around 89% were detected only once. Clones ranked in the top ten supply 0.55% to 0.65% of the sample.

Only one count was recorded for this clone. The clone's antigen remains unknown. Within one base of it there is no much larger clone, and no base qualities were kept. The time point label corresponds to: cells obtained before transplantation from donor or recipient. CD3+CD4+ and CD3+CD8+ populations were FACS-sorted from unstimulated pre-transplant donor and recipient cells taken from spleen or lymph nodes. Here the chain combines TRBV7-3 and TRBJ2-3, with 9 central nucleotides matching TRBD1. This TCR derives from a human donor who was the organ donor for an intestinal transplant. The sample in question was unstimulated CD4+ T cells sorted from spleen or lymph node cells, obtained before transplant. CDR3 protein: CASSLGGTGSDTQYF. The DNA reads TGTGCCAGCAGCTTAGGAGGGACAGGGTCCGATACGCAGTATTTT.